This TCR beta chain comes out of a study of blood T cell repertoires in COVID-19. Study at large: The United States, Italy and Spain were the sources of the acute and convalescent COVID-19 samples.

The V gene end was trimmed by 3 bases and the J gene end by 1 base; junction bases not matched to a gene: 4. The CDR3 is made up of 15 amino acids. Per germline, CDR1 SGDLS and CDR2 YYNGEE. As handled by the study authors: How many nucleated cells were present was estimated from reference gene primer amplification. Sequencing was performed with immunoSEQ multiplex PCR; in TCRdb, only in-frame clones are kept and a portion is missing. The V and J calls and clone size were taken over from that table, and D and trimming were inferred from the DNA. The table shows fewer than 95,000 clones, with approximately 79% occurring only once.

The sequencing input was peripheral blood. This TCR derives from a woman over 75 with acute or convalescent COVID-19. J is TRBJ1-5 and V is TRBV9, with 7 bases matching TRBD1. The CDR3 sequence is CASSAGTASNQPQHF. For the CDR3, the DNA is TGTGCCAGCAGCGCGGGGACAGCGAGCAATCAGCCCCAGCATTTT.